This is a list of T cell receptor beta chains from one sample in a study of CD8 T cells in ankylosing spondylitis. TCRdb analysed the 5' RACE reads with MiXCR anew, one entry per CDR3 protein. The top ten clones hold about 1% of a sample with 400,000 or so distinct CDR3 sequences, roughly a quarter of them seen once. Sequencing was done on a sample of blood, either unsorted or a sorted T cell fraction (not recorded which). The receptors stem from a male donor with ankylosing spondylitis. Each CDR3 is given with its conserved first and last residue.

v_call	cdr3_aa
TRBV11-2	CASSPSGMTYNEQFF
TRBV6-1	CASLETGGEKLFF
TRBV2	CASRGQQGVSGEQFF
TRBV6-1	CASSEIGSGRGGTDTQYF
TRBV12-3/TRBV12-4	CASSLMRTSNTEAFF
TRBV9	CASSVVSGRPYNEQFF
TRBV12-3/TRBV12-4	CASSQRLAGVYEQYF
TRBV6-1	CASSEAERKGNQPQHF
TRBV12-3/TRBV12-4	CASTQSSTDTQYF
TRBV24-1	CASPLAVSSYEQYF
TRBV15	CATGRDRQPQHF
TRBV5-1	CASSSKGSTGEKLFF
TRBV6-1	CASGHRTSFPSGANVLTF
TRBV5-1	CASSLVLDEQFF
TRBV11-3	CASSLGRTTDTQYF
TRBV20-1	CSAPARQTGYEQYF
TRBV7-9	CASTFREGQQETQYF
TRBV7-9	CASSAGLAGGYEQYF
TRBV7-2	CASSSGTSVYEQYF
TRBV6-5	CASSFYRAQSSYEQYF
TRBV5-6	CASSVSSNYGYTF
TRBV5-1	CASSLMGREDTQYF
TRBV12-3/TRBV12-4	CASSLLTGGTEAFF
TRBV15	CATSRDRADSTGELFF
TRBV20-1	CQTGQGTEAFF
TRBV29-1	CSVTVPPAGELFF
TRBV5-1	CASSLGPGADTEAFF
TRBV20-1	CSAPGTGLWGYTF
TRBV3-1	CASSQSMILKNEQFF
TRBV6-5	CASSYGVSLYNEQFF
TRBV20-1	CSAVAGYTF
TRBV7-2	CASSFYSGSGGELFF
TRBV18	CASSPGTESYEQYF
TRBV2	CASSEGTGRNIQYF
TRBV20-1	CSATLDPQETQYF
TRBV20-1	CSARAPGVQPQHF
TRBV18	CASSPGGGRFYNEQFF
TRBV5-1	CASSLEGARRQGYGYTF
TRBV5-1	CASSLDRNNYGYTF
TRBV7-2	CASSFRPGQRIQPQHF
TRBV12-3/TRBV12-4	CASIGLAGDKSSYNEQFF
TRBV19	CASNSRRLGETQYF
TRBV20-1	CSAEVGLNNEQFF
TRBV7-2	CASSPSRTSGSSDTQYF
TRBV7-6	CASSSGNVGEQYF
TRBV5-1	CASKGQYSGTYEQYF
TRBV7-9	CASSRPTGNNSPLHF